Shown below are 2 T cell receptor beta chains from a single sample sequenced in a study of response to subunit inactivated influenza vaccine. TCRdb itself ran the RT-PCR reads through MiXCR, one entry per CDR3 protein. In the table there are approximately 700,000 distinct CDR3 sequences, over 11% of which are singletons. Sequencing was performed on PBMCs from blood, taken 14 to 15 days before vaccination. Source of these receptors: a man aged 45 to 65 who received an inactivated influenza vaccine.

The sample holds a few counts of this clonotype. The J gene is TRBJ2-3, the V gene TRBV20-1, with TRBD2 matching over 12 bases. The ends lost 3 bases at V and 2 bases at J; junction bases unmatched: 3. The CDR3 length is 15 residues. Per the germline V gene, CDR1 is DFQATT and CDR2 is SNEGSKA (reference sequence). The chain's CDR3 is CSARGTSGLTDTQYF. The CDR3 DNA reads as TGCAGTGCTAGGGGGACTAGCGGGCTCACAGATACGCAGTATTTT.

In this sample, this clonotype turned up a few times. The CDR3 DNA follows: TGCAGTGCTAGCGGCAGAAAAGAGACCCAGTACTTC. Amino acids: CSASGRKETQYF. The chain employs TRBV20-1 and TRBJ2-5; no reliable D call. This CDR3 is built from 12 residues. The V and J ends lost 3 bases and 3 bases respectively, with 8 bases between them. In germline, CDR1 is DFQATT, CDR2 SNEGSKA (reference sequence).